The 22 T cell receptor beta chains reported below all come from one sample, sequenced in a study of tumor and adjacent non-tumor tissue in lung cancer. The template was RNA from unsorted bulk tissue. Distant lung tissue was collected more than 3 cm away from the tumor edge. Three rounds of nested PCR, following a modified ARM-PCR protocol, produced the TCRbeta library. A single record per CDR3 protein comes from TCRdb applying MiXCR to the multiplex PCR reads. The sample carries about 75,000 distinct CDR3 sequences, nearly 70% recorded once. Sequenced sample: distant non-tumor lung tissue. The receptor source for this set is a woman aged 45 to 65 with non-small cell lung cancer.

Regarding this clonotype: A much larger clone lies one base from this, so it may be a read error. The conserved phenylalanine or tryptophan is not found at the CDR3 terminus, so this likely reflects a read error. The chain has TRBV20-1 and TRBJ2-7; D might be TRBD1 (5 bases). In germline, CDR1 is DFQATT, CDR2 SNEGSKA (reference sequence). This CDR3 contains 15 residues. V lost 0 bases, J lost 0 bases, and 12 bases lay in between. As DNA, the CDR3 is TGCAGTGCTAGAGACTCAGGGCGAACCTCCTACGAGCAGTACTCC. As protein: CSARDSGRTSYEQYS.

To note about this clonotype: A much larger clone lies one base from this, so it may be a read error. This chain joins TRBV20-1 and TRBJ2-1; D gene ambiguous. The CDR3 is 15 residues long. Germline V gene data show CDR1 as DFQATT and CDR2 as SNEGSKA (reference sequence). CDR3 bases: TGCAGTGCTAGAGATTTGGTGCAAACCTACAATGGGCAGTTCTTC. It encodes CSARDLVQTYNGQFF.

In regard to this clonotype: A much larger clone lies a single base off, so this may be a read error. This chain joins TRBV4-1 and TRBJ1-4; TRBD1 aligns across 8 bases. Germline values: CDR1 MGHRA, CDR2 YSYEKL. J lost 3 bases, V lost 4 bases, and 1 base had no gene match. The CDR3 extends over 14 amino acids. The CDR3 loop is CASSRQGPNEKLFF. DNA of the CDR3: TGCGCCAGCAGCCGACAGGGGCCTAATGAAAAACTGTTTTTT.

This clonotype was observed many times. The CDR3 sequence: CASSLGLAVGYNEQFF. The CDR3 DNA sequence: TGTGCCAGCAGCTTGGGGTTAGCGGTGGGGTACAATGAGCAGTTCTTC. The chain joins TRBV5-6 to TRBJ2-1, with D possibly being TRBD2 (6 bases). Germline assignment: CDR1 SGHDT and CDR2 YYEEEE. The CDR3 extends over 16 amino acids. Trimming cost V 0 bases and J 4 bases, with 14 bases left between them. Supplemented by reference TRBV5-6 and TRBJ2-1, the full variable domain reads DAGVTQSPTHLIKTRGQQVTLRCSPKSGHDTVSWYQQALGQGPQFIFQYYEEEERQRGNFPDRFSGHQFPNYSSELNVNALLLGDSALYLCASSLGLAVGYNEQFFGPGTRLTVL.

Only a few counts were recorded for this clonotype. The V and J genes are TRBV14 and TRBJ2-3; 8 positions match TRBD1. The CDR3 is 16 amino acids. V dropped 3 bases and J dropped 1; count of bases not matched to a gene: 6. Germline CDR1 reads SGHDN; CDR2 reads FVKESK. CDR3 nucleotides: TGTGCCAGCAGCCATCAGGACAGGGCAGGCACAGATACGCAGTATTTT. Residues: CASSHQDRAGTDTQYF.

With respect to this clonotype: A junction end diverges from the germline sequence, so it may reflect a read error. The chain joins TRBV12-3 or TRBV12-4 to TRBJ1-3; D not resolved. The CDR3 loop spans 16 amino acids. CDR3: CASTIWTAGSGNIIYF. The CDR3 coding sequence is TGTGCCAGCACCATATGGACGGCCGGCTCTGGAAACATCATATATTTT.

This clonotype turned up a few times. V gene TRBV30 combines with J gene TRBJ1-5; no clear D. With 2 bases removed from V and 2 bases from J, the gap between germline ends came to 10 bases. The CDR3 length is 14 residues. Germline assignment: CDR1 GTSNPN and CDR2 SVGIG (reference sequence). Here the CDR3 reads CAWSKGLGNQPQHF. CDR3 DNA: TGTGCCTGGAGTAAGGGCTTGGGCAATCAGCCCCAGCATTTT.

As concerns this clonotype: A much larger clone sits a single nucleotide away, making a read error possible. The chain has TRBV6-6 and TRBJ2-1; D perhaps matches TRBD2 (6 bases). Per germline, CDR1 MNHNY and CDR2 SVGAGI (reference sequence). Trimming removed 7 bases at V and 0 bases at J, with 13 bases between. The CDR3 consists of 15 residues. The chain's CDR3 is CASTYGGISYNEQFF. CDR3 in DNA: TGTGCCAGCACTTATGGGGGGATCTCCTACAATGAGCAGTTCTTC.

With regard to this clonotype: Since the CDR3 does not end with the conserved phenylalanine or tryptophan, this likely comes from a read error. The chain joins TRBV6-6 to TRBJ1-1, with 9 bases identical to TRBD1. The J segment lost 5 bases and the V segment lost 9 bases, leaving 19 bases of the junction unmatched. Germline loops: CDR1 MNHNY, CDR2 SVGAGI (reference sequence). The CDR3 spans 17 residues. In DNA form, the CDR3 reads TGTGCCAGTAGAGGGGTACAGGGGGCTGGGGTTTGGACTGAAGCTTTCTCT. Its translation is CASRGVQGAGVWTEAFS.

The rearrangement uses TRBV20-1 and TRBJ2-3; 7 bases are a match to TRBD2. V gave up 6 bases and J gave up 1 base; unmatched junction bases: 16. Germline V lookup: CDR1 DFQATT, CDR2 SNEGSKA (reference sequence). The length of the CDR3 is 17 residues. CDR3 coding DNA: TGCAGTGCCGAGACGACTAGTGGGAGGGATTGCACAGATACGCAGTATTTT. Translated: CSAETTSGRDCTDTQYF.

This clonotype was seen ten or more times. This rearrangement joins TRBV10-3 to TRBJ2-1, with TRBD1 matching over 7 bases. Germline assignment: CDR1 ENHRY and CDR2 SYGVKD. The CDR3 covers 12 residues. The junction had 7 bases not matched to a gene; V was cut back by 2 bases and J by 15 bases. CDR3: CAISEIGDSPFF. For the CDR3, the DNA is TGTGCCATCAGTGAGATCGGGGACAGCCCGTTCTTC.

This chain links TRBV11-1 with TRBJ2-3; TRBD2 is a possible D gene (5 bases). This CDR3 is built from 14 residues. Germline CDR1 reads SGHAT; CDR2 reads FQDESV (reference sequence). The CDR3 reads CISSLATRTDTQYF. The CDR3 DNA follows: TGTATCAGCAGCTTAGCGACCAGGACAGATACGCAGTATTTT.

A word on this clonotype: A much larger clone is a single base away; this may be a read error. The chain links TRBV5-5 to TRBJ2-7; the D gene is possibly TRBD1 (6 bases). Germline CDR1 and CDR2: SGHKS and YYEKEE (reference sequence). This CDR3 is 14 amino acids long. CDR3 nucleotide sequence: TGTTCCAGCAGCTTGGGTCAGGGGATCAGGGAGCAGTACTTC. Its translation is CSSSLGQGIREQYF.

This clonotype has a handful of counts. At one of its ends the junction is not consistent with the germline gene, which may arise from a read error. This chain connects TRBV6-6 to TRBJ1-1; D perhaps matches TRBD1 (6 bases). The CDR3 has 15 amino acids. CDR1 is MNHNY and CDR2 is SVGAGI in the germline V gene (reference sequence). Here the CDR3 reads CVSSNPGQGDTEAFF. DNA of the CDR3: TGTGTCAGCAGTAACCCCGGACAAGGGGACACTGAAGCCTTCTTT.

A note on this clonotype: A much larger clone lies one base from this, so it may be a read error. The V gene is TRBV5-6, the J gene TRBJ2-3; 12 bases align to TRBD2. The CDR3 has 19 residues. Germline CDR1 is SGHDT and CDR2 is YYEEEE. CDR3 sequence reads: CAISSDPSGRGGETDTQYF. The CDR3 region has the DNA TGTGCCATCAGCTCCGATCCTAGCGGGAGGGGGGGTGAGACAGATACGCAGTATTTT.

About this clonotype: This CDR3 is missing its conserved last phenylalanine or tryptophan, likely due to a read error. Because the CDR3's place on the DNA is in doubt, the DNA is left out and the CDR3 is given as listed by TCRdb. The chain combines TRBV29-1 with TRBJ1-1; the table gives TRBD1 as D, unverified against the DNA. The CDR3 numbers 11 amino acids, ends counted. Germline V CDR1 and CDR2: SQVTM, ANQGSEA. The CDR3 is CSGKGDTEAFL.

The CDR3 bases are TGTGCCAGCAAGCTAATGACCGGGACTAGTGGACCAGAGCAGTTCTTC. It is translated as CASKLMTGTSGPEQFF. The chain is built from TRBV11-2 and TRBJ2-1, with 8 bases that match TRBD2. The trim removed 7 bases at V and 10 bases at J, leaving 18 bases unmatched. CDR1 and CDR2 from the germline V gene are SGHAT and FQNNGV. The CDR3 consists of 16 residues.

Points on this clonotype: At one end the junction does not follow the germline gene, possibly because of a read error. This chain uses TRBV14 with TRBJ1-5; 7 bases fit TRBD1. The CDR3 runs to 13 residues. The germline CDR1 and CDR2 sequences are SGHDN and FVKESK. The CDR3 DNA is TGTGCCGGCAGCCAGGGGGAGTATCAGACCCAGCATTTT. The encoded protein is CAGSQGEYQTQHF.

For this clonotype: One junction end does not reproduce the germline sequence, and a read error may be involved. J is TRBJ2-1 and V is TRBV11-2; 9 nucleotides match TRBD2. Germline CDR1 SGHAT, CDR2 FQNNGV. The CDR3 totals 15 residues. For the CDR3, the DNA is TGTACCAGCAGCCGGGCTAGCGGGAATTATAATGAGCAGTTCTTC. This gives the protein CTSSRASGNYNEQFF.

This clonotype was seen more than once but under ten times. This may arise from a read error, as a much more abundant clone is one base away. As DNA, the CDR3 is TGCAGTGCTAGAGATTCTGGTCATCCCGACACCAGGGAGCTGTTTTTT. It encodes CSARDSGHPDTRELFF. This chain joins TRBV20-1 and TRBJ2-2; D is ambiguous. The CDR3 is 16 residues long. Germline assignment: CDR1 DFQATT and CDR2 SNEGSKA (reference sequence).

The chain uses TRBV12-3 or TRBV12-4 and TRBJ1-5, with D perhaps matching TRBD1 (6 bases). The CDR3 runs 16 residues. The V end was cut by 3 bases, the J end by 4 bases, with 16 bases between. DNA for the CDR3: TGTGCCAGCAGTTTGGGGGGGGCATTTGGTAATCAGCCCCAGCATTTT. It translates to CASSLGGAFGNQPQHF.

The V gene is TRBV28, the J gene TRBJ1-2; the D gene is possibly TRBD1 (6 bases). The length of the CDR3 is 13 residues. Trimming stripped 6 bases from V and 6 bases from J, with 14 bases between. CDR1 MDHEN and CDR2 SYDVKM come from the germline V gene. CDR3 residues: CASRRGTGNGYTF. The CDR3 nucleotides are TGTGCCAGCAGAAGAGGTACAGGGAATGGCTACACCTTC.